This entry lists 19 T cell receptor beta chains sequenced from one sample in a study of beta chain features in type 1 diabetes. The investigators reverse transcribed all of the isolated RNA, so they sequenced expressed TCRB transcripts. Method: immunoSEQ multiplex PCR; TCRdb's copy keeps in-frame clones and lacks some. The sample contains some 220,000 clones, roughly a tenth of which appear only once. Sequencing was done on a sample of central memory CD4+ T cells from blood. The source is a man aged 18 to 29 in good health.

CDR3 sequence: CASSLQGAWDTQYF. CDR3 DNA sequence: TGTGCCAGCAGTTTACAGGGGGCATGGGATACGCAGTATTTT. The chain employs TRBV28 and TRBJ2-3; TRBD1 matches at 8 bases. The J segment lost 6 bases and the V segment lost 2 bases, leaving 4 bases of the junction unmatched. The CDR3 has 14 residues. The germline gives CDR1 MDHEN, CDR2 SYDVKM.

This clone was picked up a small number of times. V and J are TRBV5-1 and TRBJ2-1; TRBD2 aligns across 7 bases. Germline-derived CDR1 and CDR2 are SGHRS and YFSETQ. The CDR3 covers 18 residues. Trimming cost V 4 bases and J 0 bases; bases outside gene matches: 13. CDR3 residues: CASSPQGVAGVSYNEQFF. The CDR3 region has the DNA TGCGCCAGCAGCCCGCAGGGAGTCGCGGGAGTCTCCTACAATGAGCAGTTCTTC.

This chain links TRBV28 with TRBJ2-7; the D is unclear. Deletions cut 2 bases from V and 0 bases from J, with 11 bases between. The CDR3 sequence is 15 residues long. Germline lookup yields CDR1 MDHEN and CDR2 SYDVKM. CDR3 nucleotide sequence: TGTGCCAGCAGTTTAGTCGGTAGTAGCTCCTACGAGCAGTACTTC. This codes for CASSLVGSSSYEQYF.

The rearrangement links TRBV18 to TRBJ2-1; tentative D call: TRBD2 (6 bases). The ends were cut back, 6 bases at V and 7 bases at J, with 16 bases in the middle. This CDR3 contains 14 residues. From germline, CDR1 is KGHSH and CDR2 LQKENI. CDR3 protein: CASSRDSYGNEQFF. The CDR3 DNA follows: TGTGCCAGCTCCCGGGACTCCTACGGGAATGAGCAGTTCTTC.

The sample holds a few counts of this clone. The chain combines TRBV7-6 with TRBJ2-7, with D perhaps TRBD1 (6 bases). V was cut by 1 base and J by 6 bases, with 13 bases left in between. Germline values: CDR1 SGHVS, CDR2 FNYEAQ. The CDR3 is 14 amino acids. The CDR3 DNA reads TGTGCCAGCAGCTTAGGGCACAGGGAGACCGAGCAGTACTTC. Protein product: CASSLGHRETEQYF.

This clone was detected once. The chain has TRBV7-2 and TRBJ2-5; tentative D call: TRBD1 (5 bases). V lost 1 base and J 0 bases, leaving 12 bases between the germline ends. The germline V gene has CDR1 SGHTA and CDR2 FQGNSA. The CDR3 length is 16 residues. The CDR3 DNA is TGTGCCAGCAGCTTAGATCAGGGCGTGTACCAAGAGACCCAGTACTTC. Protein sequence: CASSLDQGVYQETQYF.

The chain couples TRBV7-2 to TRBJ2-4; 7 nucleotides align to TRBD1. Trimming at V came to 1 base and at J to 0 bases, leaving 6 bases not matched to a gene. Germline lookup yields CDR1 SGHTA and CDR2 FQGNSA. CDR3 length: 17 amino acids. In nucleotides, the CDR3 is TGTGCCAGCAGCTTAGTTGGGACAGAGAAAGCCAAAAACATTCAGTACTTC. This translates into CASSLVGTEKAKNIQYF. Combining the CDR3 with reference TRBV7-2 and TRBJ2-4 gives the whole variable domain GAGVSQSPSNKVTEKGKDVELRCDPISGHTALYWYRQSLGQGLEFLIYFQGNSAPDKSGLPSDRFSAERTGGSVSTLTIQRTQQEDSAVYLCASSLVGTEKAKNIQYFGAGTRLSVL.

The V gene is TRBV6-1, the J gene TRBJ2-7; D gene unclear. Trimming left V 2 bases short and J 7 bases short, with 12 bases between. Germline CDR1 and CDR2: MNHNS and SASEGT. The CDR3 is 13 amino acids. CDR3: CASSEINTREQYF. Written as DNA, the CDR3 is TGTGCCAGCAGTGAAATTAACACGAGGGAGCAGTACTTC.

In its sample, this clone was seen a few times. J is TRBJ2-1 and V is TRBV11-2; a weak D match, TRBD2 (5 bases). V lost 5 bases to trimming and J lost 8 bases, with 16 bases between them. In germline, CDR1 is SGHAT, CDR2 FQNNGV. The CDR3 is made up of 14 amino acids. The CDR3 nucleotides are TGTGCCAGCAGCGTGTCAGGCAGGCGGGATGAGCAGTTCTTC. This gives the protein CASSVSGRRDEQFF.

This clone was detected only a few times. This CDR3 is CASSLATGTGKQTQYF. The DNA of the CDR3 is TGTGCCAGCAGCTTAGCGACCGGGACAGGGAAACAGACCCAGTACTTC. This sequence joins TRBV7-2 and TRBJ2-5, with 9 bases lining up with TRBD1. From germline, CDR1 is SGHTA and CDR2 FQGNSA. V shed 0 bases, J shed 6 bases, and the junction held 8 bases outside the gene matches. The CDR3 runs 16 residues.

There are a few counts of this clone. J is TRBJ2-3 and V is TRBV25-1; the match to TRBD2 covers 10 bases. CDR1 is MGHDK, CDR2 SYGVNS, per germline. After removal of 5 bases from V and 4 bases from J, the junction contained 6 bases not matched to a gene. CDR3 length: 15 residues. The CDR3 protein is CASSRLAGEADTQYF. Written as DNA, the CDR3 is TGTGCCAGCAGTCGCCTAGCGGGAGAGGCAGATACGCAGTATTTT.

This clone occurred a few times. The chain joins TRBV7-2 to TRBJ2-7, with D tentatively TRBD1 (6 bases). V dropped 5 bases and J dropped 2 bases, with 16 bases sitting between them. In germline, CDR1 is SGHTA, CDR2 FQGNSA. The CDR3 runs 15 residues. This CDR3 reads CASSRQQGYTYEQYF. CDR3 coding DNA: TGTGCCAGCAGCCGACAACAGGGTTATACCTACGAGCAGTACTTC. Full variable domain (missing parts from reference TRBV7-2 and TRBJ2-7): GAGVSQSPSNKVTEKGKDVELRCDPISGHTALYWYRQSLGQGLEFLIYFQGNSAPDKSGLPSDRFSAERTGGSVSTLTIQRTQQEDSAVYLCASSRQQGYTYEQYFGPGTRLTVT.

This chain joins TRBV6-6 and TRBJ2-5; TRBD2 matches at 12 bases. With 5 bases clipped from V and 5 bases from J, the junction kept 6 bases outside the gene matches. The CDR3 has 15 amino acids. CDR1 and CDR2 from the germline V gene are MNHNY and SVGAGI (reference sequence). The CDR3 DNA sequence: TGTGCCAGCAGTAAGACTAGCGGGAGTTATGAGACCCAGTACTTC. Amino acids: CASSKTSGSYETQYF.

The chain combines TRBV6-1 with TRBJ1-1; D call uncertain. Looked up from germline, CDR1 is MNHNS and CDR2 is SASEGT. CDR3 length: 13 amino acids. The ends were cut back, 2 bases at V and 3 bases at J, with 7 bases in the middle. Here the CDR3 DNA reads TGTGCCAGCAGTGAATCAACGTACACTGAAGCTTTCTTT. This gives the protein CASSESTYTEAFF.

This clone was recorded at least ten times. This chain connects TRBV9 to TRBJ2-1; D not resolved. This CDR3 is 15 amino acids long. The V gene lost 3 bases and the J gene lost 0 bases, with 10 bases spanning the gap. Per the germline V gene, CDR1 is SGDLS and CDR2 is YYNGEE. CDR3 residues: CASSALGASYNEQFF. Written as DNA, the CDR3 is TGTGCCAGCAGCGCCCTTGGCGCCTCCTACAATGAGCAGTTCTTC. Full variable domain (remainder filled in from reference TRBV9 and TRBJ2-1): DSGVTQTPKHLITATGQRVTLRCSPRSGDLSVYWYQQSLDQGLQFLIQYYNGEERAKGNILERFSAQQFPDLHSELNLSSLELGDSALYFCASSALGASYNEQFFGPGTRLTVL.

V is TRBV28 and J is TRBJ2-5, with D tentatively TRBD2 (5 bases). V was shortened by 6 bases and J by 7 bases, with 21 bases between the two germline ends. Germline V gives CDR1 MDHEN, CDR2 SYDVKM. This CDR3 spans 15 amino acids. CDR3 loop: CASSLPAGQAATQYF. As DNA, the CDR3 is TGTGCCAGCAGCCTCCCGGCGGGTCAAGCGGCGACCCAGTACTTC. Full variable domain (remainder filled in from reference TRBV28 and TRBJ2-5): DVKVTQSSRYLVKRTGEKVFLECVQDMDHENMFWYRQDPGLGLRLIYFSYDVKMKEKGDIPEGYSVSREKKERFSLILESASTNQTSMYLCASSLPAGQAATQYFGPGTRLLVL.

This clone was recorded a few times. V usage is TRBV6-6 and J usage is TRBJ2-7, with D tentatively TRBD1 (5 bases). V lost 2 bases, J lost 4 bases, and 9 bases lay in between. This CDR3 is built from 13 residues. Germline V gene lookup returns CDR1 MNHNY and CDR2 SVGAGI (reference sequence). CDR3: CASSYLPGYEQYF. The DNA for the CDR3 is TGTGCCAGCAGTTACCTCCCAGGGTACGAGCAGTACTTC.

This chain uses TRBV7-9 with TRBJ2-5; possibly TRBD1 for D (5 bases). The CDR3 runs 16 residues. V gave up 3 bases and J gave up 1 base, with 15 bases separating them. Germline V gives CDR1 SEHNR, CDR2 FQNEAQ (reference sequence). The CDR3 spells CASSFSGHHPQETQYF. CDR3 coding DNA: TGTGCCAGCAGCTTCTCAGGACATCACCCCCAAGAGACCCAGTACTTC.

Note on this clone: Other DNA sequences of this sample code for an identical CDR3. This sequence joins TRBV7-2 and TRBJ2-5; D remains ambiguous. The CDR3 length is 12 residues. V dropped 1 base and J dropped 4 bases, with 4 bases sitting between them. Germline loops: CDR1 SGHTA, CDR2 FQGNSA. CDR3 in DNA: TGTGCCAGCAGCTTAGTCGGAGAGACCCAGTACTTC. This encodes CASSLVGETQYF.